This T cell receptor (beta chain) originates from a study of blood T cells in healthy people across ages. This clonotype was seen a handful of times. Healthy Russian Caucasian donors spanned ages about 6 to 95 years. Extraction yielded at least 5 micrograms of total RNA per sample. The CDR3 has 13 residues. Between the trimmed V and J ends, which lost 5 bases and 4 bases, there was a span of 11 bases. In germline, CDR1 is SGHTA, CDR2 FQGTGA. Then a second PCR, running about 6 to 11 cycles, was carried out with a sample-barcoded 5' primer and a J-beta primer mix. Every sample gave at least 3 million paired-end reads containing CDR3. One entry per CDR3 protein, called by TCRdb with MiXCR from the 5' RACE reads. Among about 780,000 distinct CDR3 sequences listed, 55% to 65% were seen once.

The V call is TRBV7-3, the J call TRBJ1-2; the D gene is possibly TRBD1 (6 bases). Sequencing was carried out using blood. The sequence derives from a man aged 30 to 39 in good health. The CDR3 loop reads CASSDGQPYGYTF. The CDR3 DNA reads as TGTGCCAGCAGCGATGGACAGCCCTATGGCTACACCTTC.